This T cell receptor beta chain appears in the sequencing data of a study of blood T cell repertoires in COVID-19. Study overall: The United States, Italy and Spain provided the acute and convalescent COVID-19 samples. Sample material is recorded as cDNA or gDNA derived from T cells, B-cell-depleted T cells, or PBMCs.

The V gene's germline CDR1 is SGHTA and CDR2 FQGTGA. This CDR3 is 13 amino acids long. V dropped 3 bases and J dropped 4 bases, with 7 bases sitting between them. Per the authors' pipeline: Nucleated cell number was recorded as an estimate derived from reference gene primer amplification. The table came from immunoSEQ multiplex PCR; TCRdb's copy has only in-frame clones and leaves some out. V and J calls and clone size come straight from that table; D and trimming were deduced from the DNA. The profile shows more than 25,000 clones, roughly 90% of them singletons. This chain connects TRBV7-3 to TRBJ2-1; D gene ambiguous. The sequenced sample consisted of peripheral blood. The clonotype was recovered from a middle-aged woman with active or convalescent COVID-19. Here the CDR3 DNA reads TGTGCCAGCAGCTTTGGGCAGTACAATGAGCAGTTCTTC. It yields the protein CASSFGQYNEQFF.